This paragraph reports one TCR beta chain. V was clipped by 3 bases and J by 5 bases; unmatched bases: 5. CDR3 length: 13 amino acids. Germline-derived CDR1 and CDR2 are GTSNPN and SVGIG (reference sequence). This record belongs to a study of control samples from healthy donors and cancer patients. Sequenced by immunoSEQ multiplex PCR; TCRdb stores in-frame clones only, minus some. The table records 100,000 or so clones, more than 75% of them present only once. V usage is TRBV30 and J usage is TRBJ1-2, with 8 bases lining up with TRBD1. Sequencing was performed on blood. This TCR was recovered from a woman in her forties or fifties in good health. For the CDR3, the DNA is TGTGCCTGGAGGGACAGGGCCCTTTATGGCTACACCTTC. Amino acid sequence: CAWRDRALYGYTF.